This T cell receptor (beta chain) was captured by sequencing in a study of control samples from healthy donors and cancer patients. V lost 4 bases and J lost 5, with 9 bases in between. The CDR3 totals 12 residues. Germline CDR1 is SGHNT and CDR2 is YYREEE (reference sequence). The table came from immunoSEQ multiplex PCR; TCRdb's copy has only in-frame clones and leaves some out. The repertoire holds around 170,000 clones, with around nine tenths as singletons. This receptor was taken from a man aged 30 to 39 in good health. Sequenced sample: blood. The gene calls are TRBV5-4 and TRBJ2-5; no firm D call. The CDR3 region is CASSRVGETQYF. CDR3 nucleotide sequence: TGTGCCAGCAGCCGGGTCGGGGAGACCCAGTACTTC. Complete variable domain (other parts from reference TRBV5-4 and TRBJ2-5): ETGVTQSPTHLIKTRGQQVTLRCSSQSGHNTVSWYQQALGQGPQFIFQYYREEENGRGNFPPRFSGLQFPNYSSELNVNALELDDSALYLCASSRVGETQYFGPGTRLLVL.